The entry below describes one T cell receptor (beta chain). This record belongs to a study of blood T cell repertoires in COVID-19. Study as a whole: The United States, Italy and Spain supplied acute and convalescent COVID-19 samples. Sample material is recorded as cDNA or gDNA derived from T cells, B-cell-depleted T cells, or PBMCs.

Sequencing used immunoSEQ multiplex PCR; TCRdb keeps in-frame clones, though not all of them. The repertoire has under 200,000 clones, approximately 86% of them found once; the top ten carry around 3.5%. Trimming removed 5 bases from V and 5 bases from J, with 15 bases in between. This CDR3 is 14 amino acids long. Germline V gene sequence: CDR1 MNHEY, CDR2 SMNVEV (reference sequence). The receptor was derived from a man aged 70-80 years with acute or convalescent COVID-19. The rearrangement uses TRBV27 and TRBJ2-5; a possible D gene is TRBD2 (5 bases). Sequenced sample: peripheral blood. The CDR3 coding sequence is TGTGCCAGCAGTCCCCGGAGGTGGTGGGAGACCCAGTACTTC. Translation gives CASSPRRWWETQYF.